This T cell receptor (beta chain) was observed in a study of T cell changes during pregnancy in multiple sclerosis. TCRdb keeps only in-frame clones here, not all; method: immunoSEQ multiplex PCR. The repertoire holds 41,000 or so clones, with 89% as singletons. The V gene lost 4 bases and the J gene lost 5 bases, with 16 bases spanning the gap. The CDR3 is made up of 15 amino acids. Germline assignment: CDR1 SGHDT and CDR2 YYEEEE. The chain has TRBV5-6 and TRBJ1-5, with D perhaps TRBD1 (6 bases). This clonotype was obtained from a female donor with multiple sclerosis, enrolled in a pregnancy study. The starting material was CD4+ T cells from peripheral blood mononuclear cells, obtained in the first trimester of pregnancy. CDR3 sequence (DNA): TGTGCCAGCAGCCCCGGTGGGGGGGCTGATCAGCCCCAGCATTTT. Residues: CASSPGGGADQPQHF.